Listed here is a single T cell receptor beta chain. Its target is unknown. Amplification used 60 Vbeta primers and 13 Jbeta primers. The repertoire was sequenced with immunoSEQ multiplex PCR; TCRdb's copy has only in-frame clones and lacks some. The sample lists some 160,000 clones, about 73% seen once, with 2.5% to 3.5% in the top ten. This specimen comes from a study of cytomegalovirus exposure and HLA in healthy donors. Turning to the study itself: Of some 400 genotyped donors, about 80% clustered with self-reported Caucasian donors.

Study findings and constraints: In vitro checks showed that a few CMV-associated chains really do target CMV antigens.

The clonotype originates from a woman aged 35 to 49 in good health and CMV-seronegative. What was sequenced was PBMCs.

DNA for the CDR3: TGTGCCAGTAGTATAAGAGAAAGAGGCAATGAGCAGTTCTTC. Translated: CASSIRERGNEQFF. The rearrangement joins TRBV19 to TRBJ2-1; no clear D gene. The CDR3 is made up of 14 amino acids. Germline values: CDR1 LNHDA, CDR2 SQIVND (reference sequence). Trimming took off 2 bases at V and 6 bases at J, with 11 bases between the two ends.